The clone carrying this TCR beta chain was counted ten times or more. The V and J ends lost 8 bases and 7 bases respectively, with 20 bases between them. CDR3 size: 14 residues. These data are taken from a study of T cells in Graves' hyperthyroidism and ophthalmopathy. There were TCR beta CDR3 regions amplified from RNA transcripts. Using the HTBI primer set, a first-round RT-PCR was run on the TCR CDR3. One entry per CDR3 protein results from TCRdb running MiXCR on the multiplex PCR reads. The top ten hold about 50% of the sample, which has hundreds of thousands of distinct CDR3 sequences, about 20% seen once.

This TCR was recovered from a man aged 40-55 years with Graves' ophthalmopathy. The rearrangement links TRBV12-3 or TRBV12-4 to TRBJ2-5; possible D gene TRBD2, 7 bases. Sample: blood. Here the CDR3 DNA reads TGTGCCAGCGCCTTGGGGGCCTCGGGGGGGACCCAGTACTTC. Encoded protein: CASALGASGGTQYF.